This T cell receptor (beta chain) was obtained from a study of T-cell memory formation after mild COVID-19. This clonotype was observed many times. TCRalpha and TCRbeta libraries used 5'RACE with constant-segment primers and UMIs. TCRdb re-called the 5' RACE reads through MiXCR, storing one row per CDR3 protein. The data contain a few hundred thousand distinct CDR3 sequences, approximately 15% of them singletons. This CDR3 is 12 amino acids long. CDR1 and CDR2 (germline): SGHTA, FQGNSA. V lost 5 bases and J 5 bases, leaving 9 bases between the germline ends. The source material was PBMCs or a T cell subset sorted from them (not recorded which). The chain recombines TRBV7-2 with TRBJ2-5, with D unclear. This clonotype originated in a man younger than 30 who had mild COVID-19 (a few samples of this study predate the infection). Cell type and time point are not known. DNA of the CDR3: TGTGCCAGCAGCCCCCTTTTCGAGACCCAGTACTTC. As protein: CASSPLFETQYF.